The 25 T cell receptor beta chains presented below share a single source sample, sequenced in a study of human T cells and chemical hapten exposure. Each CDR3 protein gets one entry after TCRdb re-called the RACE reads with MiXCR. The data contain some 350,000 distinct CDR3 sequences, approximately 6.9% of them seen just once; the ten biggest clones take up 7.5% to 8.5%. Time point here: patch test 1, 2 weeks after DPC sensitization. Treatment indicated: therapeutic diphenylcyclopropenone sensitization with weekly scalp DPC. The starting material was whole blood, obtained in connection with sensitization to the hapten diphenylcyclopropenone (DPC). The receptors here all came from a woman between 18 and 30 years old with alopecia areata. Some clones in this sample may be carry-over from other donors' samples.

CDR3 in amino acids: CASSHYDSPYGYTF. The CDR3 DNA follows: TGTGCCAGCAGCCATTACGACAGCCCCTATGGCTACACCTTC. This chain connects TRBV7-2 to TRBJ1-2; weak D call: TRBD1 (5 bases). The germline V gene encodes CDR1 SGHTA and CDR2 FQGNSA. Trimming took off 5 bases at V and 4 bases at J, with 14 bases between the two ends. The CDR3 spans 14 residues.

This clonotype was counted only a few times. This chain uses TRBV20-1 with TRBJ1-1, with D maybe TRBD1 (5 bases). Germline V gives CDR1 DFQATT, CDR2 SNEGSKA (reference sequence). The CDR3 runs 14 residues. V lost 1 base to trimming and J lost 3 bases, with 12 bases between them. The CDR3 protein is CSARVGGKDTEAFF. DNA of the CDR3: TGCAGTGCTAGAGTCGGGGGGAAGGACACTGAAGCTTTCTTT.

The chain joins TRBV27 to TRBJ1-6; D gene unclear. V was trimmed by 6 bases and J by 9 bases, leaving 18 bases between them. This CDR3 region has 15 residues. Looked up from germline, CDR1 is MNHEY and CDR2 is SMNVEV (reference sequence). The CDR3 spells CASRLLTGGGSPLHF. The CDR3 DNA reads TGTGCCAGCAGACTCCTCACCGGAGGAGGTTCACCCCTCCACTTT.

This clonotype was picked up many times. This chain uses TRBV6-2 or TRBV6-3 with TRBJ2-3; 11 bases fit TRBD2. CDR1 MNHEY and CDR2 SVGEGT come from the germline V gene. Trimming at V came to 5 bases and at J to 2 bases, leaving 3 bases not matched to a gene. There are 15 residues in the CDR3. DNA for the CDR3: TGTGCCAGCAGTCATAGCGGGGGGGCCACAGATACGCAGTATTTT. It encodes CASSHSGGATDTQYF.

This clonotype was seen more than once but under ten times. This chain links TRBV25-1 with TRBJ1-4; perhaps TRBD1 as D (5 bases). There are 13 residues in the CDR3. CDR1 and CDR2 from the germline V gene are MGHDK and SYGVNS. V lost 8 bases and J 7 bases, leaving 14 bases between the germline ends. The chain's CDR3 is CASEGRRVEKLFF. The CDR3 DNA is TGTGCCAGCGAGGGACGGCGCGTTGAAAAACTGTTTTTT. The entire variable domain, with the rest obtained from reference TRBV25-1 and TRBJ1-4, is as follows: EADIYQTPRYLVIGTGKKITLECSQTMGHDKMYWYQQDPGMELHLIHYSYGVNSTEKGDLSSESTVSRIRTEHFPLTLESARPSHTSQYLCASEGRRVEKLFFGSGTQLSVL.

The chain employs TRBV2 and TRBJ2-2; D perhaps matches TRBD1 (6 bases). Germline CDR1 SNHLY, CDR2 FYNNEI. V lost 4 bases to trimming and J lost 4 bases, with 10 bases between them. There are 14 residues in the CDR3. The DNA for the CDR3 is TGTGCCAGCAGTGCCCTGGACAGCACCGGGGAGCTGTTTTTT. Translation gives CASSALDSTGELFF. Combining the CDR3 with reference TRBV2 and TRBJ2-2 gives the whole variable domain EPEVTQTPSHQVTQMGQEVILRCVPISNHLYFYWYRQILGQKVEFLVSFYNNEISEKSEIFDDQFSVERPDGSNFTLKIRSTKLEDSAMYFCASSALDSTGELFFGEGSRLTVL.

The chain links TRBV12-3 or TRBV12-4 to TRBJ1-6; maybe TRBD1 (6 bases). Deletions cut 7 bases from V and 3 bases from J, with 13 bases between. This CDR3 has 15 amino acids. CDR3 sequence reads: CASIQGTNYNSPLHF. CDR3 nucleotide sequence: TGTGCCAGCATCCAGGGGACAAACTATAATTCACCCCTCCACTTT.

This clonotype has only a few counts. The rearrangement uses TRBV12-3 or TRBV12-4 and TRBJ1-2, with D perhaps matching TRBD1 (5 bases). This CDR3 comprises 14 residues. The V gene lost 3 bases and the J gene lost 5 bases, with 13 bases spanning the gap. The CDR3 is CASSFSGTAYGYTF. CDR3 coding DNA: TGTGCCAGCAGTTTTTCCGGGACGGCTTATGGCTACACCTTC.

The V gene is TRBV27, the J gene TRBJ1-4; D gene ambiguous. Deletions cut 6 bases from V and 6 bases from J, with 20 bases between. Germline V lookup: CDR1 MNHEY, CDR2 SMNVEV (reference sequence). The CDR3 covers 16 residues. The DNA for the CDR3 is TGTGCCAGCAGCCCTAATGAGGGCAGGACCCATGAAAAACTGTTTTTT. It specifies CASSPNEGRTHEKLFF.

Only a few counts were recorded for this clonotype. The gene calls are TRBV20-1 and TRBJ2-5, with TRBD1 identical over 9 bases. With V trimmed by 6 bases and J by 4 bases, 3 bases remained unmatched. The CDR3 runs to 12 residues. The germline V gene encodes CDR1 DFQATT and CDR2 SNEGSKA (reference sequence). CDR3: CSAETGGETQYF. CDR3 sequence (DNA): TGCAGTGCGGAGACAGGGGGAGAGACCCAGTACTTC.

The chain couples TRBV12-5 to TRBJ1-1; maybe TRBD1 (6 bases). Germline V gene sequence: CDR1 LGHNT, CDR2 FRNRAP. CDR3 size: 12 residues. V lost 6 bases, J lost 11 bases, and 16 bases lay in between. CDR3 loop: CASGRNRDAAFF. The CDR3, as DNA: TGTGCTAGTGGACGCAACAGGGATGCTGCTTTCTTT. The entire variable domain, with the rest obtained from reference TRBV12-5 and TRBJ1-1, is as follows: DARVTQTPRHKVTEMGQEVTMRCQPILGHNTVFWYRQTMMQGLELLAYFRNRAPLDDSGMPKDRFSAEMPDATLATLKIQPSEPRDSAVYFCASGRNRDAAFFGQGTRLTVV.

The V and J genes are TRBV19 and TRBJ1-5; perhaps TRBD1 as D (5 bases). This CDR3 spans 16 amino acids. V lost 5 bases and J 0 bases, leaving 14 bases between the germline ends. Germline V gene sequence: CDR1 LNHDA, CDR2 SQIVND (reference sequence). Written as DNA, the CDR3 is TGTGCCAGTAGTGGCCCTCGACAGAGTAGCAATCAGCCCCAGCATTTT. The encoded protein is CASSGPRQSSNQPQHF.

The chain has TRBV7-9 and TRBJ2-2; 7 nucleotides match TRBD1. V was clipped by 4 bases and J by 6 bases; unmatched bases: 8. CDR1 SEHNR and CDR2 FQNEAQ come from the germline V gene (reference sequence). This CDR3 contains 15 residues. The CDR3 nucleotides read TGTGCCAGCAGCTCCGGACAGGCTCCCTCCGGGGAGCTGTTTTTT. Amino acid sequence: CASSSGQAPSGELFF.

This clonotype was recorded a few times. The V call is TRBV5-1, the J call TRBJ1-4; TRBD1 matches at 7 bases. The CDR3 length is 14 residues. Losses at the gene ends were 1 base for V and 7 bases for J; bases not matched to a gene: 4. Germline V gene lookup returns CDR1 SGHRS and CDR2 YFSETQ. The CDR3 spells CASSLRGGFEKLFF. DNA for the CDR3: TGCGCCAGCAGCTTGAGAGGGGGCTTTGAAAAACTGTTTTTT.

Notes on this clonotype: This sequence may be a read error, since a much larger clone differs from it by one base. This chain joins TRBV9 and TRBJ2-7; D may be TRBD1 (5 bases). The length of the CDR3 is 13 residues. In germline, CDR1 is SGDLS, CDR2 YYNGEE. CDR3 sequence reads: CASSGGSSYKQYF. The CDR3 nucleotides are TGTGCCAGCAGCGGGGGCAGCTCCTACAAGCAGTACTTC.

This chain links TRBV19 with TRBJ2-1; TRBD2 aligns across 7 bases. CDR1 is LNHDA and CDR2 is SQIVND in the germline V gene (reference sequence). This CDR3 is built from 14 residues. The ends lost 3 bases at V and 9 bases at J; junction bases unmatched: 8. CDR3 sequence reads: CASSILNGEGEQFF. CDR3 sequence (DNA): TGTGCCAGTAGTATTCTCAACGGGGAGGGTGAGCAGTTCTTC.

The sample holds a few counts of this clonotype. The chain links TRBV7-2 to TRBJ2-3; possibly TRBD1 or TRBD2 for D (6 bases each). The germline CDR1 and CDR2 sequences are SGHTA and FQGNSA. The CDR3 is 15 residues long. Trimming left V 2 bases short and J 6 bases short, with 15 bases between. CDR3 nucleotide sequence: TGTGCCAGCAGCTTAACTGGGGGGCCCTATGATACGCAGTATTTT. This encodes CASSLTGGPYDTQYF. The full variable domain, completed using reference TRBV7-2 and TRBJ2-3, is GAGVSQSPSNKVTEKGKDVELRCDPISGHTALYWYRQSLGQGLEFLIYFQGNSAPDKSGLPSDRFSAERTGGSVSTLTIQRTQQEDSAVYLCASSLTGGPYDTQYFGPGTRLTVL.

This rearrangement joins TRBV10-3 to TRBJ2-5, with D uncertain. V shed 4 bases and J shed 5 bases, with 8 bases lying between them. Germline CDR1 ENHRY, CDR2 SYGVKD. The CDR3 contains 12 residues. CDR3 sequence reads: CAISAAGETQYF. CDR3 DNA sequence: TGTGCCATCAGTGCTGCTGGGGAGACCCAGTACTTC.

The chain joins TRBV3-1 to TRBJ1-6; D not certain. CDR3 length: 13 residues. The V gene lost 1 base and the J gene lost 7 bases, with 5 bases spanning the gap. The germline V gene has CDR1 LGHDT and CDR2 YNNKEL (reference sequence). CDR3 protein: CASSQAGNSPLHF. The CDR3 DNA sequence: TGTGCCAGCAGCCAAGCGGGGAATTCACCCCTCCACTTT.

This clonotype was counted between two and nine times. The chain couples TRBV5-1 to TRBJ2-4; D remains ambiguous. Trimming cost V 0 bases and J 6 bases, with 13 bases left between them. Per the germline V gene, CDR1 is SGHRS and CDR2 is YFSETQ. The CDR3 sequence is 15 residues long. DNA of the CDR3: TGCGCCAGCAGCTTGGGGGCCAGTCAATCAAACATTCAGTACTTC. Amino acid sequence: CASSLGASQSNIQYF.

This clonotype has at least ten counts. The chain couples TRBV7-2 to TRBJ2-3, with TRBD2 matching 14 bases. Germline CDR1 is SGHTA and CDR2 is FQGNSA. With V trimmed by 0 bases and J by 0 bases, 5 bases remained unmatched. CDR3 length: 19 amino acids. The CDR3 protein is CASSLAPGLAGASTDTQYF. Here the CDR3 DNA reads TGTGCCAGCAGCTTAGCCCCGGGACTAGCGGGGGCTAGCACAGATACGCAGTATTTT.

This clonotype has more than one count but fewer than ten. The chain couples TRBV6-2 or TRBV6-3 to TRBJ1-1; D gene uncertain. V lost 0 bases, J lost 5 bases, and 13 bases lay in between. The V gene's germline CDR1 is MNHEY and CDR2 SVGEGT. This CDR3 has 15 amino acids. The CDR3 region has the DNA TGTGCCAGCAGTTACTCGACCGAGCTCGGGACTGAAGCTTTCTTT. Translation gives CASSYSTELGTEAFF.

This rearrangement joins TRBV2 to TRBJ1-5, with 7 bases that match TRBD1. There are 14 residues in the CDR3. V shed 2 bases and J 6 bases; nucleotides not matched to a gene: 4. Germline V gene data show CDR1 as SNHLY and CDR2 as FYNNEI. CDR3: CASSETGEVQPQHF. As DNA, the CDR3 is TGTGCCAGCAGTGAAACAGGGGAGGTTCAGCCCCAGCATTTT.

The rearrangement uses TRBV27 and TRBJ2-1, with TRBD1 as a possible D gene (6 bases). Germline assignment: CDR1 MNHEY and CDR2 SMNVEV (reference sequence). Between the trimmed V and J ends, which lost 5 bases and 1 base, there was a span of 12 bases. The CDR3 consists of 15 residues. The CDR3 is CASSLKDSSYNEQFF. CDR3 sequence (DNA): TGTGCCAGCAGTCTAAAGGACAGTTCCTACAATGAGCAGTTCTTC.

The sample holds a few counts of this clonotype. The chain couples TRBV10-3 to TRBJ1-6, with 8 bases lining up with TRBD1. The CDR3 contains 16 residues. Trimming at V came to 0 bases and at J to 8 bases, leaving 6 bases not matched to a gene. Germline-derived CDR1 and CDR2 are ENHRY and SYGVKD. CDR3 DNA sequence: TGTGCCATCAGTGAGTCTTCAAGACAGGGGTATTCACCCCTCCACTTT. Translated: CAISESSRQGYSPLHF.